What follows are 8 T cell receptor beta chains derived from one specimen sequenced in a study of Tregs in tolerant kidney transplant recipients. Some clones are missing from TCRdb's copy, which holds only in-frame ones; the method was immunoSEQ multiplex PCR. The sample lists about 240,000 clones; about four fifths were seen once. Sequenced sample: CD4+ T cells from blood. The source is a human donor in good health.

The chain links TRBV6-5 to TRBJ2-3; D unclear. This CDR3 comprises 12 residues. CDR1 is MNHEY and CDR2 is SVGAGI in the germline V gene. V shed 6 bases and J shed 2 bases, with 6 bases lying between them. The CDR3 region has the DNA TGTGCCAGCAGCTTATACACAGATACGCAGTATTTT. Amino acid sequence: CASSLYTDTQYF.

The CDR3 DNA follows: TGTGCCAGCAGCTTAGAATCTGCGGGAGGTAAAAATGAGCAGTTCTTC. This codes for CASSLESAGGKNEQFF. The V gene is TRBV11-3, the J gene TRBJ2-1; TRBD2 agrees at 8 bases. Germline CDR1 and CDR2: SGHNT and YENEEA. This CDR3 has 16 amino acids. The V and J ends lost 0 bases and 7 bases, in that order; junction bases with no gene match: 8.

The chain combines TRBV7-9 with TRBJ2-1; 12 bases line up with TRBD2. Germline CDR1 SEHNR, CDR2 FQNEAQ (reference sequence). The V and J ends lost 4 bases and 4 bases, in that order; junction bases with no gene match: 8. The CDR3 totals 17 residues. The CDR3 region has the DNA TGTGCCAGCAGCTCGCCTAGCGGGAGGGCCTCATACAATGAGCAGTTCTTC. It encodes CASSSPSGRASYNEQFF.

The chain is built from TRBV5-1 and TRBJ2-3; unclear D gene. The germline gives CDR1 SGHRS, CDR2 YFSETQ. The germline V and J ends were trimmed by 5 bases and 8 bases, with 21 bases remaining between them. The CDR3 loop spans 15 amino acids. This CDR3 reads CASRFDLAAAVTQYF. The CDR3 DNA is TGCGCCAGCAGATTTGACCTGGCCGCTGCGGTTACGCAGTATTTT.

V usage is TRBV6-1 and J usage is TRBJ2-2, with a possible D match to TRBD1 (6 bases). This CDR3 is built from 15 residues. The V gene's germline CDR1 is MNHNS and CDR2 SASEGT. Deletions cut 4 bases from V and 0 bases from J, with 9 bases between. CDR3 nucleotide sequence: TGTGCCAGCAGTGTCAGGGGAGCGAACACCGGGGAGCTGTTTTTT. This codes for CASSVRGANTGELFF.

The J gene is TRBJ2-7, the V gene TRBV5-5, with TRBD2 identical over 8 bases. This CDR3 has 15 amino acids. With 0 bases clipped from V and 6 bases from J, the junction kept 8 bases outside the gene matches. Germline CDR1 reads SGHKS; CDR2 reads YYEKEE (reference sequence). The CDR3 nucleotides read TGTGCCAGCAGCTTGGAACCCGGGAGGGTAGCCGAGCAGTACTTC. This translates into CASSLEPGRVAEQYF.

This chain links TRBV2 with TRBJ2-5, with D uncertain. Looked up from germline, CDR1 is SNHLY and CDR2 is FYNNEI. CDR3 size: 11 residues. V was clipped by 3 bases and J by 10 bases, with 9 bases between them. This chain's CDR3 is CASSEYIDQYF. The DNA of the CDR3 is TGTGCCAGCAGTGAGTATATCGACCAGTACTTC.

The gene calls are TRBV6-1 and TRBJ2-7, with 9 bases that match TRBD1. From germline, CDR1 is MNHNS and CDR2 SASEGT. The CDR3 extends over 14 amino acids. The junction had 4 bases not matched to a gene; V was cut back by 2 bases and J by 5 bases. The CDR3 loop reads CASSERGQGNEQYF. The CDR3 region has the DNA TGTGCCAGCAGTGAAAGGGGACAGGGCAACGAGCAGTACTTC.